This record concerns one T cell receptor beta chain sequence. Method: immunoSEQ multiplex PCR; TCRdb's copy keeps in-frame clones and lacks some. This table has 68,000 or so clones, just under 95% appearing once. This entry belongs to a study of T cells after somatic rescue of genetic block. Sequencing was carried out using peripheral blood mononuclear cells (PBMCs). This clonotype was obtained from a man in his forties.

The DNA for the CDR3 is TGTGCCAGCAGCCACGGCGGGACACAGATAAAACTGTTTTTT. Translating it yields CASSHGGTQIKLFF. The chain joins TRBV6-1 to TRBJ1-4; maybe TRBD1 (6 bases). Trimming cost V 6 bases and J 10 bases, with 18 bases left between them. This CDR3 is 14 amino acids long. The germline V gene has CDR1 MNHNS and CDR2 SASEGT.